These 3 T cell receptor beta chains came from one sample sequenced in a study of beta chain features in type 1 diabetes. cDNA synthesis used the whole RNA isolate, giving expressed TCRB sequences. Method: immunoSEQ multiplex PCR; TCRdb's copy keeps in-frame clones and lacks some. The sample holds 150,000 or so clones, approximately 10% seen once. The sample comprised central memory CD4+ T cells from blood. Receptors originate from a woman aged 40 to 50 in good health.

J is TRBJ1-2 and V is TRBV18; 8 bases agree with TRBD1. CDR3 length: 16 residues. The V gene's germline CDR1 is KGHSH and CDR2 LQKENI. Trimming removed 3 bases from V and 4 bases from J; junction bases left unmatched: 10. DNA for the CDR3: TGTGCCAGCTCACCGGATGGACAGGGCGGGAGCTATGGCTACACCTTC. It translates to CASSPDGQGGSYGYTF.

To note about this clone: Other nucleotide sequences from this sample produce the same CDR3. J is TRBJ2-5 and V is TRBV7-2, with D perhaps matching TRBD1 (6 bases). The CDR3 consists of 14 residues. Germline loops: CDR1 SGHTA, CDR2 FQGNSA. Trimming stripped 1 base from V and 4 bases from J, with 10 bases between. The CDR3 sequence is CASSLGGGRETQYF. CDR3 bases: TGTGCCAGCAGCTTAGGAGGGGGAAGAGAGACCCAGTACTTC.

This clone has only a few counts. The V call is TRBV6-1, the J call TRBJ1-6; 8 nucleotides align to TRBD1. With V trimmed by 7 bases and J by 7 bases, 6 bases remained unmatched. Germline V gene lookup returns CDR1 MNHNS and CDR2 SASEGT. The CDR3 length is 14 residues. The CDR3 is CASNGQGKNSPLHF. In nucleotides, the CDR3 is TGTGCCAGCAACGGACAGGGAAAGAATTCACCCCTCCACTTT.